Following are 30 T cell receptor beta chains from one sample sequenced in a study of spatial heterogeneity in lung cancer. In TCRdb, the 5' RACE reads were re-called with MiXCR into one record per CDR3 protein. The sample holds about 47,000 distinct CDR3 sequences, about an eighth seen once. Sample time point: blood at routine non-recurrence follow-up after resection. Here the sequenced sample was PBMCs, taken at follow-up. The receptors shown here come from a male donor with early-stage non-small cell lung cancer.

A single count supports this clonotype. The rearrangement links TRBV5-1 to TRBJ1-5; possibly TRBD1 for D (6 bases). V was trimmed by 7 bases and J by 0 bases, leaving 14 bases between them. CDR3 length: 15 residues. The V gene's germline CDR1 is SGHRS and CDR2 YFSETQ. CDR3 bases: TGCGCCAGCCCACCGGGACAAATTAGCAATCAGCCCCAGCATTTT. Amino acid sequence: CASPPGQISNQPQHF.

The rearrangement links TRBV9 to TRBJ2-3; the D gene is possibly TRBD1 (5 bases). CDR3 length: 17 amino acids. V lost 3 bases to trimming and J lost 0 bases, with 17 bases between them. The germline V gene has CDR1 SGDLS and CDR2 YYNGEE. CDR3 nucleotide sequence: TGTGCCAGCAGCGGCTGGGGCAGCCTTTCTAGCACAGATACGCAGTATTTT. Protein product: CASSGWGSLSSTDTQYF.

In its sample, this clonotype was seen many times. The V and J genes are TRBV29-1 and TRBJ2-1; maybe TRBD2 (6 bases). This CDR3 is 11 amino acids long. Trimming removed 7 bases from V and 7 bases from J, with 11 bases in between. From germline, CDR1 is SQVTM and CDR2 ANQGSEA. This CDR3 reads CSALGGNEQFF. CDR3 coding DNA: TGCAGCGCCCTGGGGGGAAATGAGCAGTTCTTC.

For this clonotype: One base away lies a much larger clone, so this may be a sequencing read error. The chain recombines TRBV3-1 with TRBJ1-1; D unclear. This CDR3 has 14 residues. From germline, CDR1 is LGHDT and CDR2 YNNKEL (reference sequence). CDR3 DNA sequence: TGTACCAGCAGCCATTCCACAGCGAACACTGAAGCTTTCTTT. Its protein product is CTSSHSTANTEAFF.

This clonotype was counted only a few times. The rearrangement uses TRBV7-2 and TRBJ2-5; 8 nucleotides agree with TRBD2. CDR3 length: 15 residues. After removal of 5 bases from V and 1 base from J, the junction contained 6 bases not matched to a gene. Germline-derived CDR1 and CDR2 are SGHTA and FQGNSA. The CDR3, as DNA: TGTGCCAGCAGCCCATCACGGGGGGGCCAAGAGACCCAGTACTTC. It specifies CASSPSRGGQETQYF.

This clonotype was counted many times. The rearrangement joins TRBV27 to TRBJ2-5; D unresolved. This CDR3 comprises 13 residues. Trimming removed 7 bases at V and 4 bases at J, with 13 bases between. Germline V lookup: CDR1 MNHEY, CDR2 SMNVEV (reference sequence). In nucleotides, the CDR3 is TGTGCCAGCAAAAGGCCGCTGGGAGAGACCCAGTACTTC. Its protein product is CASKRPLGETQYF.

Many counts were recorded for this clonotype. This chain joins TRBV24-1 and TRBJ1-2; 12 bases map to TRBD1. J lost 4 bases, V lost 3 bases, and 14 bases had no gene match. Germline CDR1 reads KGHDR; CDR2 reads SFDVKD. The length of the CDR3 is 19 residues. The CDR3 here is CATSDPRTGQGASSYGYTF. The CDR3 region has the DNA TGTGCCACCAGTGATCCGCGTACGGGACAGGGGGCTTCTTCCTATGGCTACACCTTC.

There are many counts of this clonotype. The J gene is TRBJ1-2, the V gene TRBV6-2 or TRBV6-3, with D perhaps matching TRBD1 (6 bases). Germline V gene lookup returns CDR1 MNHEY and CDR2 SVGEGT. V lost 5 bases, J lost 3 bases, and 10 bases lay in between. This CDR3 has 13 amino acids. CDR3 protein: CASSETGDYGYTF. The CDR3 DNA sequence: TGTGCCAGCAGTGAGACAGGAGACTATGGCTACACCTTC.

This clonotype has more than one count but fewer than ten. The V call is TRBV7-1, the J call TRBJ2-7, with D unclear. TRBV7-1 is marked as an open reading frame, function uncertain. The CDR3 totals 14 residues. Trimming cost V 5 bases and J 3 bases, with 14 bases left between them. The CDR3 sequence is CASSPRRNSYEQYF. The CDR3 DNA reads TGTGCCAGCAGCCCAAGACGGAACAGCTACGAGCAGTACTTC.

The rearrangement uses TRBV28 and TRBJ2-3; D is unresolved. This CDR3 has 16 amino acids. Deletions cut 2 bases from V and 6 bases from J, with 18 bases between. The germline V gene encodes CDR1 MDHEN and CDR2 SYDVKM. CDR3 sequence reads: CASSLNLGLPGDTQYF. The CDR3 DNA sequence: TGTGCCAGCAGTTTAAACCTAGGTCTGCCTGGCGATACGCAGTATTTT. Full variable domain (missing parts from reference TRBV28 and TRBJ2-3): DVKVTQSSRYLVKRTGEKVFLECVQDMDHENMFWYRQDPGLGLRLIYFSYDVKMKEKGDIPEGYSVSREKKERFSLILESASTNQTSMYLCASSLNLGLPGDTQYFGPGTRLTVL.

This clonotype was seen many times. The chain joins TRBV7-2 to TRBJ2-5, with 7 bases fitting TRBD1. Germline loops: CDR1 SGHTA, CDR2 FQGNSA. After removal of 5 bases from V and 2 bases from J, the junction contained 2 bases not matched to a gene. CDR3 length: 13 residues. CDR3 DNA: TGTGCCAGCAGCCTGGACAGGCAAGAGACCCAGTACTTC. This translates into CASSLDRQETQYF.

There are many counts of this clonotype. The V call is TRBV20-1, the J call TRBJ2-3; D might be TRBD2 (7 bases). CDR3 size: 15 residues. Trimming removed 0 bases from V and 6 bases from J, with 16 bases in between. Germline values: CDR1 DFQATT, CDR2 SNEGSKA (reference sequence). CDR3 in amino acids: CSARDQEGGPDTQYF. DNA for the CDR3: TGCAGTGCTAGAGATCAGGAGGGGGGGCCCGATACGCAGTATTTT.

This clonotype was detected a few times. V usage is TRBV5-1 and J usage is TRBJ2-3; D may be TRBD2 (6 bases). This CDR3 is built from 13 residues. Germline V gives CDR1 SGHRS, CDR2 YFSETQ. V lost 7 bases, J lost 10 bases, and 19 bases lay in between. CDR3 bases: TGCGCCAGCCGACGGACGGCGGGGAATGCGCAGTATTTT. This translates into CASRRTAGNAQYF.

The chain carries TRBV5-1 and TRBJ2-1, with TRBD2 identical over 11 bases. Trimming removed 3 bases from V and 6 bases from J; junction bases left unmatched: 5. Germline CDR1 is SGHRS and CDR2 is YFSETQ. CDR3 length: 15 residues. CDR3 protein: CASSYSLAGGNEQFF. The DNA of the CDR3 is TGCGCCAGCAGCTATAGCCTAGCGGGAGGCAATGAGCAGTTCTTC. Variable domain in full (rest from reference TRBV5-1 and TRBJ2-1): KAGVTQTPRYLIKTRGQQVTLSCSPISGHRSVSWYQQTPGQGLQFLFEYFSETQRNKGNFPGRFSGRQFSNSRSEMNVSTLELGDSALYLCASSYSLAGGNEQFFGPGTRLTVL.

This clonotype appeared many times. The rearrangement links TRBV20-1 to TRBJ2-7; D is ambiguous. In germline, CDR1 is DFQATT, CDR2 SNEGSKA (reference sequence). The CDR3 sequence is 13 residues long. V shed 6 bases and J shed 2 bases, with 14 bases lying between them. The CDR3 DNA reads TGCAGTGCGGGTGGGTTAATGGCCTACGAGCAGTACTTC. It translates to CSAGGLMAYEQYF.

The CDR3 nucleotides read TGTGCCAGCAGTTTCCAATCGGACAGCCGCTACGAGCAGTACTTC. Its protein product is CASSFQSDSRYEQYF. The chain links TRBV7-2 to TRBJ2-7, with D possibly matching TRBD1 (6 bases). Germline loops: CDR1 SGHTA, CDR2 FQGNSA. Trimming cost V 6 bases and J 3 bases, with 18 bases left between them. The length of the CDR3 is 15 residues.

This clonotype was recorded at least ten times. The chain employs TRBV7-9 and TRBJ2-7, with a weak D call TRBD2 (6 bases). The V and J ends lost 3 bases and 3 bases respectively, with 12 bases between them. This CDR3 contains 14 residues. Germline V CDR1 and CDR2: SEHNR, FQNEAQ (reference sequence). CDR3 bases: TGTGCCAGCAGCTTCCAGGGACTCGACTACGAGCAGTACTTC. Its protein product is CASSFQGLDYEQYF.

Regarding this clonotype: One end of the junction does not line up with germline, which may come from a read error. V usage is TRBV7-9 and J usage is TRBJ1-2; D possibly corresponds to TRBD1 (5 bases). The CDR3 spans 14 residues. The germline CDR1 and CDR2 sequences are SEHNR and FQNEAQ (reference sequence). The CDR3: CVSSLAGPIYGYTF. The CDR3 DNA is TGTGTCAGCAGCTTAGCGGGACCGATCTATGGCTACACCTTC. The entire variable domain, with the rest obtained from reference TRBV7-9 and TRBJ1-2, is as follows: DTGVSQNPRHKITKRGQNVTFRCDPISEHNRLYWYRQTLGQGPEFLTYFQNEAQLEKSRLLSDRFSAERPKGSFSTLEIQRTEQGDSAMYLCVSSLAGPIYGYTFGSGTRLTVV.

This clonotype appeared many times. The rearrangement joins TRBV4-1 to TRBJ1-1; a possible D gene is TRBD1 (5 bases). V lost 0 bases and J 10 bases, leaving 12 bases between the germline ends. This CDR3 is 13 amino acids long. Germline CDR1 reads MGHRA; CDR2 reads YSYEKL. This CDR3 reads CASSQDRGERAFF. The CDR3 DNA is TGCGCCAGCAGCCAAGATAGAGGGGAGAGAGCTTTCTTT.

This clonotype was seen repeatedly, ten times or more. The V gene is TRBV7-8, the J gene TRBJ1-3; D unresolved. The germline gives CDR1 SGHVS, CDR2 FQNEAQ. The V end lost 7 bases, the J end lost 0 bases, and 19 bases lay between the germline ends. The CDR3 is 17 residues long. The CDR3 loop is CASTALGGRTSGNTIYF. In DNA, the CDR3 is TGTGCCAGCACAGCTTTGGGTGGCAGGACCTCTGGAAACACCATATATTTT.

The chain recombines TRBV7-2 with TRBJ2-7; 10 bases are a match to TRBD2. J was trimmed by 4 bases and V by 4 bases; bases with no gene match: 7. The CDR3 extends over 15 amino acids. From germline, CDR1 is SGHTA and CDR2 FQGNSA. The CDR3, as DNA: TGTGCCAGCAGCTCCAAGCGGGGGGGCCTGTACGAGCAGTACTTC. Translated, it gives CASSSKRGGLYEQYF.

The chain links TRBV3-1 to TRBJ1-5; D remains unclear. The CDR3 length is 12 residues. Germline lookup yields CDR1 LGHDT and CDR2 YNNKEL (reference sequence). The ends were cut back, 2 bases at V and 8 bases at J, with 7 bases in the middle. The CDR3 sequence is CASSQSSEPQHF. CDR3 sequence (DNA): TGTGCCAGCAGCCAAAGTAGCGAGCCCCAGCATTTT.

This clonotype was recorded many times. CDR3 sequence reads: CSARGRKEETQYF. CDR3 nucleotides: TGCAGTGCTAGGGGCAGAAAAGAGGAGACCCAGTACTTC. The chain links TRBV20-1 to TRBJ2-5, with unresolved D. Deletions cut 3 bases from V and 5 bases from J, with 13 bases between. The CDR3 extends over 13 amino acids. Germline V gene data show CDR1 as DFQATT and CDR2 as SNEGSKA (reference sequence).

This clonotype has at least ten counts. The rearrangement links TRBV7-9 to TRBJ2-2; the match to TRBD2 covers 14 bases. The length of the CDR3 is 19 residues. Germline CDR1 reads SEHNR; CDR2 reads FQNEAQ (reference sequence). Trimming at V came to 5 bases and at J to 4 bases, leaving 12 bases not matched to a gene. CDR3 coding DNA: TGTGCCAGCAGCGGGACTAGCGGGAGAAGGTCGTATAGCACCGGGGAGCTGTTTTTT. The encoded protein is CASSGTSGRRSYSTGELFF.

The table lists this clonotype with many counts. V is TRBV18 and J is TRBJ2-7; TRBD1 is a possible D gene (5 bases). Germline CDR1 KGHSH, CDR2 LQKENI. V was clipped by 2 bases and J by 1 base, with 12 bases between them. The CDR3 extends over 15 amino acids. The CDR3 sequence: CASSPSIDRSYEQYF. The DNA for the CDR3 is TGTGCCAGCTCACCATCTATCGACAGATCCTACGAGCAGTACTTC. Together with reference TRBV18 and TRBJ2-7, the CDR3 gives the full variable domain: NAGVMQNPRHLVRRRGQEARLRCSPMKGHSHVYWYRQLPEEGLKFMVYLQKENIIDESGMPKERFSAEFPKEGPSILRIQQVVRGDSAAYFCASSPSIDRSYEQYFGPGTRLTVT.

The V gene is TRBV25-1, the J gene TRBJ2-3, with D possibly TRBD2 on 5 matching bases. The ends were cut back, 7 bases at V and 6 bases at J, with 11 bases in the middle. Germline V gene lookup returns CDR1 MGHDK and CDR2 SYGVNS. The CDR3 runs 12 residues. As DNA, the CDR3 is TGTGCCAGCACCCGAGGGTATGATACGCAGTATTTT. Encoded protein: CASTRGYDTQYF.

This clonotype has more than one count but fewer than ten. The genes are TRBV12-3 or TRBV12-4 and TRBJ2-2; TRBD2 might be the D (6 bases). The CDR3 loop spans 12 amino acids. V gave up 9 bases and J gave up 8 bases, with 13 bases separating them. The CDR3 spells CASWRGAGELFF. The DNA for the CDR3 is TGTGCCAGTTGGCGGGGCGCAGGGGAGCTGTTTTTT.

This clonotype was seen repeatedly, ten times or more. The CDR3 DNA reads TGTGCCAGCAGCGCCGGTCCCGACAGGACCTACGAGCAGTACTTC. It translates to CASSAGPDRTYEQYF. The chain is built from TRBV9 and TRBJ2-7; possibly TRBD1 for D (6 bases). The CDR3 length is 15 residues. Germline V gene lookup returns CDR1 SGDLS and CDR2 YYNGEE. The V end was cut by 3 bases, the J end by 2 bases, with 15 bases between.

This sequence joins TRBV5-1 and TRBJ1-2; 10 nucleotides align to TRBD1. This CDR3 comprises 14 residues. V was clipped by 0 bases and J by 12 bases; unmatched bases: 8. Germline V CDR1 and CDR2: SGHRS, YFSETQ. CDR3 sequence (DNA): TGCGCCAGCAGCTTGGCGGGACAGGGGACCTCGCACACCTTC. It translates to CASSLAGQGTSHTF. Full variable domain (missing parts from reference TRBV5-1 and TRBJ1-2): KAGVTQTPRYLIKTRGQQVTLSCSPISGHRSVSWYQQTPGQGLQFLFEYFSETQRNKGNFPGRFSGRQFSNSRSEMNVSTLELGDSALYLCASSLAGQGTSHTFGSGTRLTVV.

The chain uses TRBV19 and TRBJ1-1, with D possibly matching TRBD1 (6 bases). CDR3 length: 17 residues. Germline loops: CDR1 LNHDA, CDR2 SQIVND (reference sequence). Trimming removed 5 bases at V and 3 bases at J, with 22 bases between. CDR3 nucleotides: TGTGCCAGTAGTTTTCTGGTGGGCCGGGGGCCCGACACTGAAGCTTTCTTT. Amino acid sequence: CASSFLVGRGPDTEAFF.